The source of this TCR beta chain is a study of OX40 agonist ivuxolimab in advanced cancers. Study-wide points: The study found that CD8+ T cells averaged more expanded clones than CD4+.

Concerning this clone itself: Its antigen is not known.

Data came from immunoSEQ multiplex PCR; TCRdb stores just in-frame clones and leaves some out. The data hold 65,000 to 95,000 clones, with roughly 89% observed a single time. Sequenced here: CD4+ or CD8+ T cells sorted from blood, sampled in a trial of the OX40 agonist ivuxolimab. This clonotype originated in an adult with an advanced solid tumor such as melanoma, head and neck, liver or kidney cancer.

In DNA form, the CDR3 reads TGTGCCAGCAGCATTGCGGGGACAGGCTATGGCTACACCTTC. This sequence encodes CASSIAGTGYGYTF. The gene calls are TRBV7-9 and TRBJ1-2, with 8 bases that match TRBD1. The V gene end was trimmed by 5 bases and the J gene end by 4 bases; junction bases not matched to a gene: 6. Germline assignment: CDR1 SEHNR and CDR2 FQNEAQ (reference sequence). The CDR3 totals 14 residues. Full variable domain (missing parts from reference TRBV7-9 and TRBJ1-2): DTGVSQNPRHKITKRGQNVTFRCDPISEHNRLYWYRQTLGQGPEFLTYFQNEAQLEKSRLLSDRFSAERPKGSFSTLEIQRTEQGDSAMYLCASSIAGTGYGYTFGSGTRLTVV.